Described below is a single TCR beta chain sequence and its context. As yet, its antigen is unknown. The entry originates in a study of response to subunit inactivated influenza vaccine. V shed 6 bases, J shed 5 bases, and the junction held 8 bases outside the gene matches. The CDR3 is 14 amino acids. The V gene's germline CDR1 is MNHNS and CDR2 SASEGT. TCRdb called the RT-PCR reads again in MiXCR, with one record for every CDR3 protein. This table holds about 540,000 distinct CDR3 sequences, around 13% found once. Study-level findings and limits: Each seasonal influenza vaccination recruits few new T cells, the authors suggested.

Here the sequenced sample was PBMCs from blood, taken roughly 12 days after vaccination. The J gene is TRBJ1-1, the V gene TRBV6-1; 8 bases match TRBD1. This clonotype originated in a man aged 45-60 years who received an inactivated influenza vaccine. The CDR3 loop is CASRQGAKGTEAFF. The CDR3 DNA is TGTGCCAGCAGGCAGGGGGCGAAGGGGACTGAAGCTTTCTTT.